These 22 T cell receptor beta chains originate from one sample sequenced in a study of cytomegalovirus exposure and HLA in healthy donors. The PCR contained 60 Vbeta and 13 Jbeta primers. Profiling relied on immunoSEQ multiplex PCR, and the TCRdb table lists in-frame clones only, not all of them. The table records 60,000 or so clones, about 77% of them present only once. The sequencing input was PBMCs. These receptors all come from a female donor in good health and CMV-seronegative.

This chain connects TRBV21-1 to TRBJ2-1; the table names TRBD1, a call not compared with the DNA. TRBV21-1 is a pseudogene segment. The CDR3 totals 14 residues. CDR3 loop: CASSMGPRGNEQFF. DNA for the CDR3: TGTGCCAGCAGCATGGGGCCGCGCGGCAATGAGCAGTTCTTC.

The chain links TRBV6-1 to TRBJ2-3, with no clear D. Germline CDR1 reads MNHNS; CDR2 reads SASEGT. The CDR3 length is 13 residues. V lost 6 bases and J 6 bases, leaving 13 bases between the germline ends. The CDR3 nucleotides read TGTGCCAGCAGACCCGAACGAGTCGATACGCAGTATTTT. Its protein product is CASRPERVDTQYF.

V usage is TRBV6-5 and J usage is TRBJ1-2; the D gene is possibly TRBD1 (6 bases). The CDR3 loop spans 14 amino acids. V lost 5 bases, J lost 8 bases, and 18 bases lay in between. Germline lookup yields CDR1 MNHEY and CDR2 SVGAGI. CDR3 residues: CASSPLTGAGGYTF. For the CDR3, the DNA is TGTGCCAGCAGTCCCCTGACAGGTGCCGGCGGCTACACCTTC.

J is TRBJ2-7 and V is TRBV28; possibly TRBD2 for D (6 bases). CDR1 is MDHEN and CDR2 is SYDVKM in the germline V gene. Trimming took 6 bases from V and 2 from J, leaving 14 bases between them. This CDR3 has 14 residues. CDR3 DNA sequence: TGTGCCAGCAGGACCGGGAGAGGGACCTACGAGCAGTACTTC. Translating it yields CASRTGRGTYEQYF.

This sequence joins TRBV7-3 and TRBJ2-7; D is perhaps TRBD1 (5 bases). The V end lost 2 bases, the J end lost 3 bases, and 14 bases lay between the germline ends. The germline V gene encodes CDR1 SGHTA and CDR2 FQGTGA. This CDR3 has 15 residues. DNA for the CDR3: TGTGCCAGCAGCTTAGGGATCGGCAGGGACTACGAGCAGTACTTC. As protein: CASSLGIGRDYEQYF.

This clone has just a few counts. The chain recombines TRBV7-2 with TRBJ2-5; 11 nucleotides line up with TRBD2. There are 17 residues in the CDR3. V shed 3 bases, J shed 1 base, and the junction held 7 bases outside the gene matches. CDR1 is SGHTA and CDR2 is FQGNSA in the germline V gene. CDR3 sequence (DNA): TGTGCCAGCAGCTTCAGACTAGCGGGAAGCACCCAAGAGACCCAGTACTTC. Translating gives CASSFRLAGSTQETQYF.

As concerns this clone: Other DNA sequences in this specimen translate into the identical CDR3. This chain uses TRBV27 with TRBJ1-6, with D unclear. Germline V gives CDR1 MNHEY, CDR2 SMNVEV (reference sequence). The CDR3 consists of 18 residues. The V end lost 3 bases, the J end lost 0 bases, and 15 bases lay between the germline ends. CDR3 DNA: TGTGCCAGCAGTTTGGGTCGAACTAGGAGCTCCTATAATTCACCCCTCCACTTT. Residues: CASSLGRTRSSYNSPLHF.

The chain links TRBV18 to TRBJ2-1, with a possible D match to TRBD2 (6 bases). V lost 6 bases to trimming and J lost 2 bases, with 11 bases between them. This CDR3 region has 14 residues. The V gene's germline CDR1 is KGHSH and CDR2 LQKENI. This CDR3 is CASSPGLPYNEQFF. In DNA form, the CDR3 reads TGTGCCAGCTCCCCGGGACTGCCCTACAATGAGCAGTTCTTC.

The J gene is TRBJ2-1, the V gene TRBV5-1; TRBD2 matches at 9 bases. Per the germline V gene, CDR1 is SGHRS and CDR2 is YFSETQ. Trimming removed 2 bases from V and 0 bases from J; junction bases left unmatched: 6. The CDR3 is 17 amino acids. The CDR3 bases are TGCGCCAGCAGCTTCGTTAGCGGGGGTAGCTCCTACAATGAGCAGTTCTTC. Its translation is CASSFVSGGSSYNEQFF.

This clone has only one observation. The CDR3 loop is CASSLERGPPEQFF. DNA for the CDR3: TGTGCCAGCAGCTTAGAGAGGGGGCCTCCTGAGCAGTTCTTC. The J gene is TRBJ2-1, the V gene TRBV7-2; 7 bases line up with TRBD1. Germline V CDR1 and CDR2: SGHTA, FQGNSA. With 1 base clipped from V and 9 bases from J, the junction kept 6 bases outside the gene matches. The CDR3 runs to 14 residues.

The V call is TRBV7-9, the J call TRBJ2-1, with D perhaps TRBD1 (5 bases). Trimming left V 6 bases short and J 8 bases short, with 20 bases between. Looked up from germline, CDR1 is SEHNR and CDR2 is FQNEAQ (reference sequence). The length of the CDR3 is 15 residues. The CDR3 nucleotides are TGTGCCAGCAGTTCCCAAGATACAGGTAAACATGAGCAGTTCTTC. Protein sequence: CASSSQDTGKHEQFF.

This clone was recorded only once. The chain uses TRBV7-4 and TRBJ2-7, with 10 positions matching TRBD1. The germline gives CDR1 SGHVT, CDR2 SQSDAQ. The CDR3 is made up of 18 amino acids. With 6 bases clipped from V and 2 bases from J, the junction kept 16 bases outside the gene matches. CDR3 in DNA: TGTGCCAGCAGTTACCGGGACAGGGGATCGCGTGAAGCCTACGAGCAGTACTTC. Its protein is CASSYRDRGSREAYEQYF.

In its sample, this clone was seen a few times. The genes are TRBV7-3 and TRBJ2-1, with 10 bases fitting TRBD1. The length of the CDR3 is 16 residues. Trimming took 4 bases from V and 2 from J; bases not matched to a gene: 5. Germline V gives CDR1 SGHTA, CDR2 FQGTGA. CDR3 in DNA: TGTGCCAGCAGCTCATCGGGGACAGGGGCCTACAATGAGCAGTTCTTC. Encoded protein: CASSSSGTGAYNEQFF.

J is TRBJ2-5 and V is TRBV7-2, with TRBD2 as a possible D gene (6 bases). V was pared by 5 bases and J by 2 bases, with 21 bases between. This CDR3 is built from 17 residues. Germline values: CDR1 SGHTA, CDR2 FQGNSA. CDR3 amino acids: CASSPNTPGLRQETQYF. The CDR3 bases are TGTGCCAGCAGCCCTAATACCCCGGGACTCAGACAAGAGACCCAGTACTTC. Together with reference TRBV7-2 and TRBJ2-5, the CDR3 gives the full variable domain: GAGVSQSPSNKVTEKGKDVELRCDPISGHTALYWYRQSLGQGLEFLIYFQGNSAPDKSGLPSDRFSAERTGGSVSTLTIQRTQQEDSAVYLCASSPNTPGLRQETQYFGPGTRLLVL.

V and J are TRBV6-5 and TRBJ2-7; tentatively, D is TRBD2 (6 bases). In germline, CDR1 is MNHEY, CDR2 SVGAGI. Trimming shortened V by 4 bases and J by 6 bases, and 13 bases separated the two germline ends. The length of the CDR3 is 13 residues. CDR3 amino acids: CASSSGDMREQYF. DNA of the CDR3: TGTGCCAGCAGTTCGGGGGATATGCGCGAGCAGTACTTC.

The CDR3 protein is CASSEVRASGSHEQYF. In nucleotides, the CDR3 is TGTGCCAGCAGTGAAGTAAGGGCTAGCGGGAGCCACGAGCAGTACTTC. V is TRBV6-1 and J is TRBJ2-7, with 10 bases lining up with TRBD2. This CDR3 is built from 16 residues. Germline V gene sequence: CDR1 MNHNS, CDR2 SASEGT. With V trimmed by 1 base and J by 5 bases, 8 bases remained unmatched.

The rearrangement links TRBV19 to TRBJ1-3; TRBD1 is a possible D gene (6 bases). Germline V CDR1 and CDR2: LNHDA, SQIVND (reference sequence). The CDR3 has 14 residues. V lost 1 base and J 13 bases, leaving 17 bases between the germline ends. The chain's CDR3 is CASSIGYRDRLIYF. The CDR3 bases are TGTGCCAGTAGTATAGGCTACAGGGACCGCCTAATATATTTT. The whole variable domain, remainder taken from reference TRBV19 and TRBJ1-3, is DGGITQSPKYLFRKEGQNVTLSCEQNLNHDAMYWYRQDPGQGLRLIYYSQIVNDFQKGDIAEGYSVSREKKESFPLTVTSAQKNPTAFYLCASSIGYRDRLIYFGEGSWLTVV.

The rearrangement uses TRBV28 and TRBJ2-5; TRBD2 aligns across 7 bases. The V gene's germline CDR1 is MDHEN and CDR2 SYDVKM. The CDR3 runs 13 residues. V lost 5 bases and J lost 1; bases outside the gene matches: 1. CDR3 region: CASSGGGQETQYF. The CDR3 coding sequence is TGTGCCAGCAGTGGGGGGGGCCAAGAGACCCAGTACTTC.

The V gene is TRBV7-9, the J gene TRBJ1-2; tentatively, D is TRBD1 (6 bases). V gave up 5 bases and J gave up 8 bases, with 21 bases separating them. CDR3 length equals 15 residues. Germline loops: CDR1 SEHNR, CDR2 FQNEAQ (reference sequence). CDR3 nucleotides: TGTGCCAGCAGCAATGGGAATCAGGGGTTACAAGGCTACACCTTC. Translation: CASSNGNQGLQGYTF.

This chain uses TRBV2 with TRBJ2-3; 10 bases are a match to TRBD2. Losses at the gene ends were 6 bases for V and 2 bases for J; bases not matched to a gene: 11. CDR1 SNHLY and CDR2 FYNNEI come from the germline V gene. The CDR3 runs 17 residues. The CDR3 here is CASRGRLAGVFTDTQYF. The CDR3 DNA is TGTGCCAGCAGGGGTCGGCTAGCGGGGGTTTTCACAGATACGCAGTATTTT.

The chain links TRBV2 to TRBJ2-5; no reliable D call. V lost 2 bases to trimming and J lost 4 bases, with 8 bases between them. The CDR3 consists of 13 residues. Germline V CDR1 and CDR2: SNHLY, FYNNEI. The CDR3 bases are TGTGCCAGCAGTGAATTTGTGAGAGAGACCCAGTACTTC. Protein product: CASSEFVRETQYF. The whole variable domain, remainder taken from reference TRBV2 and TRBJ2-5, is EPEVTQTPSHQVTQMGQEVILRCVPISNHLYFYWYRQILGQKVEFLVSFYNNEISEKSEIFDDQFSVERPDGSNFTLKIRSTKLEDSAMYFCASSEFVRETQYFGPGTRLLVL.

This clone was counted a few times. This rearrangement joins TRBV15 to TRBJ1-4, with a weak D call TRBD1 (6 bases). Germline loops: CDR1 LNHNV, CDR2 YYDKDF (reference sequence). The CDR3 has 15 residues. V dropped 5 bases and J dropped 5 bases, with 15 bases sitting between them. CDR3 amino acids: CATSPDRQTNEKLFF. CDR3 in DNA: TGTGCCACCAGCCCCGACAGGCAGACAAATGAAAAACTGTTTTTT.